The clone carrying this TCR beta chain has a single count. Relative to the germline gene, one junction end is altered; a read error may explain this. This entry is derived from a study of T-cell memory formation after mild COVID-19. TCR alpha and TCR beta cDNA libraries with sample barcodes and UMIs came from 5'RACE using constant-segment primers. TCRdb re-called the 5' RACE reads through MiXCR, storing one row per CDR3 protein. In the table there are under 300,000 distinct CDR3 sequences, 8% to 9% of which are singletons. This receptor was obtained from a man aged 18 to 35 who had mild COVID-19 (a few samples of this study predate the infection). Cell type and time point are not known. The sample consisted of PBMCs or a T cell subset sorted from them (not recorded which).

CDR3 in DNA: TGCAGTGCTAGGGAGGGGGGCTCCTACGATGAGCAGTTCTTC. It yields the protein CSAREGGSYDEQFF. The chain recombines TRBV20-1 with TRBJ2-1; D may match TRBD1 or TRBD2 (6 bases each). From germline, CDR1 is DFQATT and CDR2 SNEGSKA (reference sequence). The CDR3 spans 14 residues.